This paragraph covers one T cell receptor (beta chain) sequence. The data originate from a study of blood T cell repertoires in COVID-19. Study overall: There were acute and convalescent COVID-19 samples, and they came from the United States, Italy and Spain. PBMCs, B-cell-depleted T cells, or T cells were the source of the cDNA or gDNA that made up the material.

The data were produced by immunoSEQ multiplex PCR, yet TCRdb's version contains in-frame clones alone and is incomplete. Seen here are about 270,000 clones, roughly 90% observed once, and the top ten hold 2.5% to 3%. CDR3 length equals 15 residues. The germline V gene has CDR1 SNHLY and CDR2 FYNNEI. V trimming: 0 bases; J trimming: 5 bases; junction bases outside the gene matches: 7. This clonotype was obtained from a middle-aged man who had been exposed to COVID-19. The rearrangement uses TRBV2 and TRBJ2-7; TRBD1 agrees at 7 bases. Sequencing was performed on PBMCs or T cells enriched from blood (not recorded which). DNA for the CDR3: TGTGCCAGCAGTGAAGCGCGACAGGGAAGGCACGAGCAGTACTTC. It encodes CASSEARQGRHEQYF.